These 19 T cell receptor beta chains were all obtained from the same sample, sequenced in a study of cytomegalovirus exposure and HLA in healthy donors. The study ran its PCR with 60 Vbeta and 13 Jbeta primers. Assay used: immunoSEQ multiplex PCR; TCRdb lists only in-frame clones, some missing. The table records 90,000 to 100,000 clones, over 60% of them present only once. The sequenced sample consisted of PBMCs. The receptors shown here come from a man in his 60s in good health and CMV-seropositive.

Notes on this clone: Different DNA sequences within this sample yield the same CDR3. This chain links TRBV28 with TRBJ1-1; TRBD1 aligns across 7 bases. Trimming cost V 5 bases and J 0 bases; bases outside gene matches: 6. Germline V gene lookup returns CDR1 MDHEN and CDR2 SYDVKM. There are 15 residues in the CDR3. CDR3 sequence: CASSPPTGMNTEAFF. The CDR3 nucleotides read TGTGCCAGCAGTCCACCGACAGGGATGAACACTGAAGCTTTCTTT.

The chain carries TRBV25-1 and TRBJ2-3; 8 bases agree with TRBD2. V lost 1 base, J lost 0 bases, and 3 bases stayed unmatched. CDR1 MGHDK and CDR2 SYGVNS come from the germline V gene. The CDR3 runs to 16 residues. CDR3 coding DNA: TGTGCCAGCAGTGAATTGGTAGCGGGGAGCACAGATACGCAGTATTTT. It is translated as CASSELVAGSTDTQYF.

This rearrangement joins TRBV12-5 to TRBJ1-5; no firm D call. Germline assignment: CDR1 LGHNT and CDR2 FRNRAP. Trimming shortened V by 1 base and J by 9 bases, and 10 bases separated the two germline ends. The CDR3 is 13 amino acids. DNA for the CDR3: TGTGCTAGTGGTTTGGAAGACTCCTCGCCCCAGCATTTT. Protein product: CASGLEDSSPQHF. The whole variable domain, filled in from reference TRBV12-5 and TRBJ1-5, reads DARVTQTPRHKVTEMGQEVTMRCQPILGHNTVFWYRQTMMQGLELLAYFRNRAPLDDSGMPKDRFSAEMPDATLATLKIQPSEPRDSAVYFCASGLEDSSPQHFGDGTRLSIL.

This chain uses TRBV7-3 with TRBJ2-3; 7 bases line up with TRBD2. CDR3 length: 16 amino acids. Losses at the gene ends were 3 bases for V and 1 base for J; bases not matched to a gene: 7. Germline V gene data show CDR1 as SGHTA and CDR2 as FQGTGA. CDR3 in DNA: TGTGCCAGCAGCTTTTTGACTAGCCTACGCACAGATACGCAGTATTTT. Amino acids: CASSFLTSLRTDTQYF. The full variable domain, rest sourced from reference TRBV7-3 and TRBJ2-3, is GAGVSQTPSNKVTEKGKYVELRCDPISGHTALYWYRQSLGQGPEFLIYFQGTGAADDSGLPNDRFFAVRPEGSVSTLKIQRTERGDSAVYLCASSFLTSLRTDTQYFGPGTRLTVL.

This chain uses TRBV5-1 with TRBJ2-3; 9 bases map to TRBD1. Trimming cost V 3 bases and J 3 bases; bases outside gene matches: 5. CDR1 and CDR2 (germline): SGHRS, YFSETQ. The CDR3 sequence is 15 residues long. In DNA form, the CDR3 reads TGCGCCAGCAGCTACTCGACAGGGGGGACAGATACGCAGTATTTT. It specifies CASSYSTGGTDTQYF.

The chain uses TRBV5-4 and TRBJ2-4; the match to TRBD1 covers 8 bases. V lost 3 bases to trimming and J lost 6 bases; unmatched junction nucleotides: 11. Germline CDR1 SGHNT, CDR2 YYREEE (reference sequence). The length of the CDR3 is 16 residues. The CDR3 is CASSSFGGQGGNIQYF. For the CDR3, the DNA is TGTGCCAGCAGCTCCTTTGGAGGACAGGGCGGAAACATTCAGTACTTC.

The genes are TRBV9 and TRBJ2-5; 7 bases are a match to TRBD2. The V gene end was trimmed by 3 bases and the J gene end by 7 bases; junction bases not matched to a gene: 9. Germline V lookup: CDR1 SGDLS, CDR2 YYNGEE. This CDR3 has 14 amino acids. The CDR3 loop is CASSAGGLEGTQYF. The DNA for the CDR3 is TGTGCCAGCAGCGCGGGAGGACTAGAGGGGACCCAGTACTTC.

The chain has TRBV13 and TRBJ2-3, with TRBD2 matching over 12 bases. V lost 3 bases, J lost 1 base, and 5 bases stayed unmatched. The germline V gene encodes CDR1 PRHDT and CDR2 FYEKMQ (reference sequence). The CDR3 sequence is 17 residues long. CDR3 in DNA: TGTGCCAGCAGCTTCCTAGCGGGGGGGGATCGCACAGATACGCAGTATTTT. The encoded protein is CASSFLAGGDRTDTQYF.

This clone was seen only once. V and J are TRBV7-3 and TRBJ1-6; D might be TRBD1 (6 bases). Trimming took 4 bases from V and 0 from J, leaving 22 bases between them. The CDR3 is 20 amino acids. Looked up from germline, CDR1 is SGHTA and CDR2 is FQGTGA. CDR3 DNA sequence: TGTGCCAGCAGCTCAACCACCGAGGGACACCGGAGCTCCTATAATTCACCCCTCCACTTT. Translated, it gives CASSSTTEGHRSSYNSPLHF.

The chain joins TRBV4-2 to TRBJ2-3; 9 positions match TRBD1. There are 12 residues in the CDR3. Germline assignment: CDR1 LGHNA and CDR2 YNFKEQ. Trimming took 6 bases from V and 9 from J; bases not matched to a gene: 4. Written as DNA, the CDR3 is TGTGCCAGCAGGGGACAGGGAGGGACGCAGTATTTT. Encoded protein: CASRGQGGTQYF.

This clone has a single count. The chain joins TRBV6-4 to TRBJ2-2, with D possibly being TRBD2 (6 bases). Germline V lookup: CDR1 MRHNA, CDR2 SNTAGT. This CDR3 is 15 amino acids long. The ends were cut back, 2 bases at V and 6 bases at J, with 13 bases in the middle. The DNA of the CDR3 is TGTGCCAGCAGTGACCGAGGGGCGGGGTCCGGGGAGCTGTTTTTT. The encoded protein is CASSDRGAGSGELFF.

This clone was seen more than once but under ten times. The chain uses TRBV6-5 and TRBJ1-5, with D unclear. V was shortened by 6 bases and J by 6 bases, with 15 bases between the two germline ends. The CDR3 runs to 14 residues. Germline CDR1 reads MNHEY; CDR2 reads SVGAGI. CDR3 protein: CASSLAHALQPQHF. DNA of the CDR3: TGTGCCAGCAGCCTAGCCCACGCCCTTCAGCCCCAGCATTTT.

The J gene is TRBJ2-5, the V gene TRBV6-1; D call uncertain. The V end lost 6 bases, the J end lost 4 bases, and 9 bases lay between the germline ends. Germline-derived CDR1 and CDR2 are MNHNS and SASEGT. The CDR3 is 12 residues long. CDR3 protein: CASSQVGETQYF. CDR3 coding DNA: TGTGCCAGCAGCCAGGTGGGAGAGACCCAGTACTTC.

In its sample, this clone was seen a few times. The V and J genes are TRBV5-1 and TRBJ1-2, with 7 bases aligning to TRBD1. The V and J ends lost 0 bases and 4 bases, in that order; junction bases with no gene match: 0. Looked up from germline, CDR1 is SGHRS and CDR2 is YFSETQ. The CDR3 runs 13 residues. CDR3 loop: CASSLEGAYGYTF. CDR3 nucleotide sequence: TGCGCCAGCAGCTTGGAGGGGGCCTATGGCTACACCTTC.

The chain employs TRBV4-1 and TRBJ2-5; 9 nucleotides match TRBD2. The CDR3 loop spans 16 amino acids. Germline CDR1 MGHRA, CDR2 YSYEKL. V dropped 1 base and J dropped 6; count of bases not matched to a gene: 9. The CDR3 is CASSQGGAGGPKTQYF. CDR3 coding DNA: TGCGCCAGCAGCCAAGGAGGGGCGGGGGGGCCAAAGACCCAGTACTTC.

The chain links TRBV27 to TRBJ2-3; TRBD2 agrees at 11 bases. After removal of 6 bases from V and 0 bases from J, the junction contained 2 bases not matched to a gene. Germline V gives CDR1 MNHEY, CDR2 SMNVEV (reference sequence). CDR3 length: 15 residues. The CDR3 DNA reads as TGTGCCAGCAGCTCTAGCGGGAGGAGCACAGATACGCAGTATTTT. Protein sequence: CASSSSGRSTDTQYF.

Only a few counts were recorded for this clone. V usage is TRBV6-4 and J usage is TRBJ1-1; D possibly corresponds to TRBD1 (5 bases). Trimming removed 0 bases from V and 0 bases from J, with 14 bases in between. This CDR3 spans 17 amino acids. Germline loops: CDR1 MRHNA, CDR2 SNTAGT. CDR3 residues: CASSDSRGGFMNTEAFF. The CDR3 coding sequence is TGTGCCAGCAGTGACTCGCGCGGGGGATTTATGAACACTGAAGCTTTCTTT.

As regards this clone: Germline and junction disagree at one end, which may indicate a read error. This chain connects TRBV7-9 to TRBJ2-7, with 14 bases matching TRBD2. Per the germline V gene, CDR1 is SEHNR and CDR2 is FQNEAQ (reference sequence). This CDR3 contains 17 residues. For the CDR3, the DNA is TGTTCCAGCAGCCGCACGGGACTAGCGGGAGATGTGTGGGTGCAGTACTTC. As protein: CSSSRTGLAGDVWVQYF. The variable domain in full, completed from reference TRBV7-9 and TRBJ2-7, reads DTGVSQNPRHKITKRGQNVTFRCDPISEHNRLYWYRQTLGQGPEFLTYFQNEAQLEKSRLLSDRFSAERPKGSFSTLEIQRTEQGDSAMYLCSSSRTGLAGDVWVQYFGPGTRLTVT.

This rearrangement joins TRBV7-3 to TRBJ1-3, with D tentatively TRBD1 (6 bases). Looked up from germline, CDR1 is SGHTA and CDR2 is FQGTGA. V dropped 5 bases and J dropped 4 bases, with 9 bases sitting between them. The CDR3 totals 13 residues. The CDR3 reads CASSIGQGNTIYF. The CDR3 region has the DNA TGTGCCAGCAGCATCGGACAGGGAAACACCATATATTTT.